The entry that follows covers one T cell receptor (beta chain) sequence. Its antigen is still unknown. The data originate from a study of radiotherapy plus CTLA-4 blockade in lung cancer. Looking at the study overall: With roughly 28% of patients having disease control, objective responses were seen in about 17%.

The study, taken as a whole, reports: Radiotherapy with ipilimumab was followed by blood expansion of tumor-derived clones. In blood, early T cell clone dynamics reportedly predicted response best, together with interferon-beta.

Profiled with immunoSEQ multiplex PCR; TCRdb holds only in-frame clones, not every one. The data show about 49,000 clones, 70% to 90% seen once. Germline CDR1 MGHRA, CDR2 YSYEKL. The V gene lost 1 base and the J gene lost 0 bases, with 8 bases spanning the gap. This CDR3 has 15 residues. This specimen was peripheral blood, taken from a patient treated with radiotherapy plus ipilimumab. The origin of this receptor is a human donor with non-small cell lung cancer whose response to radiotherapy plus ipilimumab could not be evaluated. The V and J genes are TRBV4-1 and TRBJ2-3, with D possibly matching TRBD2 (5 bases). The CDR3 DNA is TGCGCCAGCAGCCAAGGGCCGGGAAGCACAGATACGCAGTATTTT. Translated, it gives CASSQGPGSTDTQYF.